These 18 T cell receptor beta chains were sequenced from one sample in a study of OX40 agonist ivuxolimab in advanced cancers. The table came from immunoSEQ multiplex PCR; TCRdb's copy has only in-frame clones and leaves some out. The sample consists of tens of thousands of clones, 75% to 90% of them appearing once. This material consisted of CD4+ or CD8+ T cells sorted from blood, taken in a trial of the OX40 agonist ivuxolimab. The receptors were sampled from an adult with an advanced solid tumor such as melanoma, head and neck, liver or kidney cancer.

The gene calls are TRBV7-2 and TRBJ2-5, with TRBD2 identical over 15 bases. Per germline, CDR1 SGHTA and CDR2 FQGNSA. Losses at the gene ends were 6 bases for V and 5 bases for J; bases not matched to a gene: 7. CDR3 length equals 16 residues. The DNA of the CDR3 is TGTGCCAGCAGTTCAAGGACTAGCGGGAGGGGGGAGACCCAGTACTTC. Translation: CASSSRTSGRGETQYF. Filled out from reference TRBV7-2 and TRBJ2-5, the complete variable domain reads GAGVSQSPSNKVTEKGKDVELRCDPISGHTALYWYRQSLGQGLEFLIYFQGNSAPDKSGLPSDRFSAERTGGSVSTLTIQRTQQEDSAVYLCASSSRTSGRGETQYFGPGTRLLVL.

Concerning this clone itself: This CDR3 is also generated by other DNA sequences in the sample. V and J are TRBV5-1 and TRBJ1-2; D is perhaps TRBD1 (6 bases). The CDR3 runs to 13 residues. CDR1 is SGHRS, CDR2 YFSETQ, per germline. V was pared by 2 bases and J by 2 bases, with 7 bases between. CDR3 DNA sequence: TGCGCCAGCAGCTTAGGGGGGAACTATGGCTACACCTTC. It is translated as CASSLGGNYGYTF.

This sequence joins TRBV30 and TRBJ2-2, with TRBD1 matching over 7 bases. CDR3 size: 15 residues. Germline loops: CDR1 GTSNPN, CDR2 SVGIG (reference sequence). The junction had 5 bases not matched to a gene; V was cut back by 0 bases and J by 4 bases. The DNA for the CDR3 is TGTGCCTGGAGTGTAGGGACAGCGACCACCGGGGAGCTGTTTTTT. It specifies CAWSVGTATTGELFF.

CDR3 protein: CASSVRGGQETQYF. The CDR3 coding sequence is TGTGCCAGCAGCGTTAGAGGGGGCCAAGAGACCCAGTACTTC. The chain employs TRBV9 and TRBJ2-5, with a possible D match to TRBD1 (6 bases). The CDR3 is 14 residues long. V lost 2 bases and J 1 base, leaving 9 bases between the germline ends. The germline gives CDR1 SGDLS, CDR2 YYNGEE.

The table lists this clone with a few counts. J is TRBJ1-1 and V is TRBV5-1, with D uncertain. The CDR3 consists of 13 residues. With 1 base removed from V and 1 base from J, the gap between germline ends came to 5 bases. Germline assignment: CDR1 SGHRS and CDR2 YFSETQ. This CDR3 reads CASSLWENTEAFF. The CDR3 DNA sequence: TGCGCCAGCAGCTTGTGGGAGAACACTGAAGCTTTCTTT.

The V gene is TRBV18, the J gene TRBJ1-1; no definite D call. The CDR3 is made up of 12 amino acids. V gave up 3 bases and J gave up 4 bases, with 6 bases separating them. Germline V gene data show CDR1 as KGHSH and CDR2 as LQKENI. CDR3 in DNA: TGTGCCAGCTCACCTACCTCCACTGAAGCTTTCTTT. It specifies CASSPTSTEAFF. Drawing the rest from reference TRBV18 and TRBJ1-1, the complete variable domain is NAGVMQNPRHLVRRRGQEARLRCSPMKGHSHVYWYRQLPEEGLKFMVYLQKENIIDESGMPKERFSAEFPKEGPSILRIQQVVRGDSAAYFCASSPTSTEAFFGQGTRLTVV.

This clone was counted only a few times. The rearrangement joins TRBV6-1 to TRBJ2-2; tentatively, D is TRBD1 or TRBD2 (5 bases each). The germline V gene encodes CDR1 MNHNS and CDR2 SASEGT. The CDR3 extends over 12 amino acids. V lost 6 bases and J lost 4, with 6 bases in between. For the CDR3, the DNA is TGTGCCAGCAGGGGGGTCACCGGGGAGCTGTTTTTT. Protein: CASRGVTGELFF.

This chain joins TRBV19 and TRBJ1-1; D unresolved. V dropped 3 bases and J dropped 0 bases, with 8 bases sitting between them. This CDR3 is built from 14 residues. Germline V lookup: CDR1 LNHDA, CDR2 SQIVND (reference sequence). The CDR3 loop is CASSIGILNTEAFF. Written as DNA, the CDR3 is TGTGCCAGTAGTATTGGCATCTTGAACACTGAAGCTTTCTTT.

A note on this clone: Different DNA sequences within this sample yield the same CDR3. The chain employs TRBV29-1 and TRBJ2-1, with D unresolved. V was shortened by 4 bases and J by 5 bases, with 3 bases between the two germline ends. Germline V lookup: CDR1 SQVTM, CDR2 ANQGSEA. This CDR3 spans 10 amino acids. CDR3 sequence reads: CSVGNNEQFF. DNA for the CDR3: TGCAGCGTTGGAAACAATGAGCAGTTCTTC.

The V and J genes are TRBV11-1 and TRBJ2-7; 7 bases line up with TRBD2. The germline gives CDR1 SGHAT, CDR2 FQDESV (reference sequence). CDR3 length: 14 amino acids. The V segment lost 1 base and the J segment 4 bases; nucleotides outside the gene matches: 4. The CDR3 loop is CASSLGGGPYEQYF. The DNA for the CDR3 is TGTGCCAGCAGCTTAGGGGGAGGGCCTTACGAGCAGTACTTC. The whole variable domain, filled in from reference TRBV11-1 and TRBJ2-7, reads EAEVAQSPRYKITEKSQAVAFWCDPISGHATLYWYRQILGQGPELLVQFQDESVVDDSQLPKDRFSAERLKGVDSTLKIQPAELGDSAMYLCASSLGGGPYEQYFGPGTRLTVT.

This clone was seen only once. J is TRBJ2-5 and V is TRBV2; TRBD1 is a possible D gene (6 bases). Germline V CDR1 and CDR2: SNHLY, FYNNEI. The CDR3 runs 15 residues. V was shortened by 5 bases and J by 5 bases, with 18 bases between the two germline ends. The CDR3 region is CASSRLRGIHETQYF. The CDR3 bases are TGTGCCAGCAGTCGTTTAAGGGGGATTCATGAGACCCAGTACTTC.

The V gene is TRBV4-1, the J gene TRBJ2-2; no clear D. Per the germline V gene, CDR1 is MGHRA and CDR2 is YSYEKL. The CDR3 runs 16 residues. Trimming stripped 0 bases from V and 6 bases from J, with 14 bases between. The CDR3 region is CASSQESGSYAGELFF. In DNA, the CDR3 is TGCGCCAGCAGCCAAGAATCAGGTTCATATGCCGGGGAGCTGTTTTTT.

The rearrangement uses TRBV5-1 and TRBJ2-4; a weak D match, TRBD2 (6 bases). V was shortened by 4 bases and J by 3 bases, with 14 bases between the two germline ends. CDR3 length: 15 residues. Germline assignment: CDR1 SGHRS and CDR2 YFSETQ. In DNA form, the CDR3 reads TGCGCCAGCAGCGGCCGGGAGTTTGGCAAAAACATTCAGTACTTC. Protein: CASSGREFGKNIQYF.

This clone was recorded only once. This sequence joins TRBV11-3 and TRBJ1-1; 8 bases are shared with TRBD1. The germline V gene has CDR1 SGHNT and CDR2 YENEEA. V trimming: 1 base; J trimming: 0 bases; junction bases outside the gene matches: 4. There are 16 residues in the CDR3. The chain's CDR3 is CASSLGQGAMNTEAFF. The CDR3 DNA follows: TGTGCCAGCAGCTTAGGGCAGGGGGCCATGAACACTGAAGCTTTCTTT.

CDR3 sequence: CSVLGQGEVQYF. The CDR3 region has the DNA TGCAGCGTTTTGGGACAGGGGGAGGTGCAGTACTTC. The chain recombines TRBV29-1 with TRBJ2-7, with 11 bases that match TRBD1. V shed 5 bases, J shed 9 bases, and the junction held 6 bases outside the gene matches. The CDR3 extends over 12 amino acids. Germline V gene data show CDR1 as SQVTM and CDR2 as ANQGSEA.

The chain has TRBV5-1 and TRBJ2-2; TRBD2 matches at 11 bases. The V segment lost 4 bases and the J segment 0 bases; nucleotides outside the gene matches: 5. This CDR3 contains 17 residues. Germline V gene lookup returns CDR1 SGHRS and CDR2 YFSETQ. The CDR3 DNA follows: TGCGCCAGCAGCCCACTAGCGGGAGCATCGAACACCGGGGAGCTGTTTTTT. It yields the protein CASSPLAGASNTGELFF. Full variable domain (outside the CDR3, taken from reference TRBV5-1 and TRBJ2-2): KAGVTQTPRYLIKTRGQQVTLSCSPISGHRSVSWYQQTPGQGLQFLFEYFSETQRNKGNFPGRFSGRQFSNSRSEMNVSTLELGDSALYLCASSPLAGASNTGELFFGEGSRLTVL.

CDR3 loop: CASSPSGRVYEQFF. In DNA form, the CDR3 reads TGTGCCAGTTCTCCCAGCGGGAGGGTTTATGAGCAGTTCTTC. The chain has TRBV19 and TRBJ2-1; 10 bases are a match to TRBD2. Per the germline V gene, CDR1 is LNHDA and CDR2 is SQIVND (reference sequence). The CDR3 has 14 residues. V lost 8 bases to trimming and J lost 8 bases; unmatched junction nucleotides: 9.

The chain links TRBV10-3 to TRBJ1-6; maybe TRBD1 (6 bases). Per the germline V gene, CDR1 is ENHRY and CDR2 is SYGVKD. There are 15 residues in the CDR3. V was clipped by 0 bases and J by 5 bases, with 8 bases between them. The CDR3 protein is CAISESGQNNSPLHF. The CDR3 DNA follows: TGTGCCATCAGTGAGTCCGGACAGAATAATTCACCCCTCCACTTT.